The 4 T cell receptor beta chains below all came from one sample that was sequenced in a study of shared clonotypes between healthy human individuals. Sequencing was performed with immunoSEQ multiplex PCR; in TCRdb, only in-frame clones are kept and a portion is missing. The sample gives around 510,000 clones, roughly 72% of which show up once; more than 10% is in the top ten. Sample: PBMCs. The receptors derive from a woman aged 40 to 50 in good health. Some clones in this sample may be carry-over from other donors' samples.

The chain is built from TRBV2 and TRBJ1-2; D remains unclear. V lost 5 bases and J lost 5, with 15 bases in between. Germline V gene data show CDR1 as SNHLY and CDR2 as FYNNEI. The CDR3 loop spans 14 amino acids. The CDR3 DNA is TGTGCCAGCAGTTCGTCCGGGGAATATTATGGCTACACCTTC. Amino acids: CASSSSGEYYGYTF.

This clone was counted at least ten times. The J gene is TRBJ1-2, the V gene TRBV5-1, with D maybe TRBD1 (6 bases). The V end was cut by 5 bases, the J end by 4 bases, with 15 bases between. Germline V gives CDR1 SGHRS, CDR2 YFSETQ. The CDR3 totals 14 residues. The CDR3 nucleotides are TGCGCCAGCAGTTTGACAGGTTTCTCCTATGGCTACACCTTC. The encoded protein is CASSLTGFSYGYTF.

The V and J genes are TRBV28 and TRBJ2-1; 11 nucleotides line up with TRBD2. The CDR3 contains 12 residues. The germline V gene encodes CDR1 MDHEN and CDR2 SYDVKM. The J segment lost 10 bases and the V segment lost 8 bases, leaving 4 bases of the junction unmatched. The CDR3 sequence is CASGLAGGEQFF. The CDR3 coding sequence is TGTGCCAGCGGACTAGCGGGCGGCGAGCAGTTCTTC.

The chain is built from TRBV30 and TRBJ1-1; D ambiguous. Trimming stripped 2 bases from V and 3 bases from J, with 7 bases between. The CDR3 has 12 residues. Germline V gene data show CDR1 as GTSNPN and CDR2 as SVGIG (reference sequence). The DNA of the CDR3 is TGTGCCTGGAGTCCCCGGGACACTGAAGCTTTCTTT. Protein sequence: CAWSPRDTEAFF.